This T cell receptor beta chain was identified during a study of OX40 agonist ivuxolimab in advanced cancers. In germline, CDR1 is SNHLY, CDR2 FYNNEI. The CDR3 has 12 residues. The V gene lost 7 bases and the J gene lost 4 bases, with 7 bases spanning the gap. Sequencing used immunoSEQ multiplex PCR; TCRdb keeps in-frame clones, though not all of them. The data hold more than 65,000 clones, with about 87% observed a single time. This clone was recorded once. The specimen comprised CD4+ or CD8+ T cells sorted from blood, sampled in a trial of the OX40 agonist ivuxolimab. This chain links TRBV2 with TRBJ2-2; possible D gene TRBD2, 5 bases. The sequence was collected from an adult with an advanced solid tumor such as melanoma, head and neck, liver or kidney cancer. CDR3 nucleotides: TGTGCCAGCACCGGGATCACCGGGGAGCTGTTTTTT. It specifies CASTGITGELFF.